Here is one TCR beta chain with its context. The CDR3 runs to 18 residues. V trimming: 4 bases; J trimming: 1 base; junction bases outside the gene matches: 14. Germline CDR1 reads SGHNT; CDR2 reads YYREEE (reference sequence). This entry comes from a study of early T cells in non-severe SARS-CoV-2 infection. Individual cDNA molecules received unique molecular identifiers during library preparation. One entry per CDR3 protein results from TCRdb running MiXCR on the 5' RACE reads. The sample carries 97,000 or so distinct CDR3 sequences, about 11% recorded once. The rearrangement joins TRBV5-4 to TRBJ1-2; 9 bases match TRBD1. The receptor was derived from an adult who was a healthcare worker with PCR-confirmed SARS-CoV-2 infection or an uninfected control (not recorded which). The sequences come from whole blood, collected at baseline. Here the CDR3 DNA reads TGTGCCAGCAGCCCCGGACAGGGGTCGGGGACTTATAACTATGGCTACACCTTC. Translation gives CASSPGQGSGTYNYGYTF.